Following are 26 T cell receptor beta chains from one sample sequenced in a study of cytomegalovirus exposure and HLA in healthy donors. Primers for the PCR totalled 60 Vbeta and 13 Jbeta. Assay: immunoSEQ multiplex PCR; the TCRdb copy retains only in-frame clones and omits some. The table includes roughly 100,000 clones, less than 85% detected once. Sequencing was performed on PBMCs. These receptors all stem from a man between 60 and 70 years old in good health and CMV-seronegative.

This chain links TRBV7-2 with TRBJ2-2; perhaps TRBD2 as D (5 bases). Germline loops: CDR1 SGHTA, CDR2 FQGNSA. V was clipped by 0 bases and J by 1 base, with 9 bases between them. The CDR3 sequence is 16 residues long. CDR3: CASSLAIGMNTGELFF. In DNA form, the CDR3 reads TGTGCCAGCAGCTTAGCCATCGGGATGAACACCGGGGAGCTGTTTTTT.

The genes are TRBV11-2 and TRBJ2-5; the match to TRBD1 covers 7 bases. V lost 1 base, J lost 3 bases, and 5 bases stayed unmatched. Looked up from germline, CDR1 is SGHAT and CDR2 is FQNNGV. The CDR3 is made up of 15 amino acids. CDR3 sequence: CASSLGRTGEETQYF. Written as DNA, the CDR3 is TGTGCCAGCAGCTTAGGGCGGACAGGTGAAGAGACCCAGTACTTC.

This clone came up a few times. The rearrangement uses TRBV5-1 and TRBJ2-2; 7 bases map to TRBD1. Germline V gene sequence: CDR1 SGHRS, CDR2 YFSETQ. The trim removed 2 bases at V and 1 base at J, leaving 8 bases unmatched. The CDR3 extends over 17 amino acids. The CDR3 sequence is CASSFGPRQGNTGELFF. The CDR3 nucleotides read TGCGCCAGCAGCTTTGGGCCCCGACAGGGGAACACCGGGGAGCTGTTTTTT.

This chain links TRBV9 with TRBJ2-1, with D perhaps TRBD1 (6 bases). The germline V gene has CDR1 SGDLS and CDR2 YYNGEE. With 2 bases removed from V and 4 bases from J, the gap between germline ends came to 16 bases. The CDR3 length is 16 residues. The CDR3 is CASSVSGTWIYNEQFF. For the CDR3, the DNA is TGTGCCAGCAGCGTCTCCGGGACATGGATTTACAATGAGCAGTTCTTC.

V and J are TRBV5-1 and TRBJ2-7, with a possible D match to TRBD1 (6 bases). Germline loops: CDR1 SGHRS, CDR2 YFSETQ. The CDR3 sequence is 15 residues long. Trimming removed 6 bases at V and 0 bases at J, with 16 bases between. CDR3 region: CASNLVTGYSYEQYF. As DNA, the CDR3 is TGCGCCAGCAACCTAGTGACAGGTTACTCCTACGAGCAGTACTTC.

The CDR3 is CAISADRGNQPQHF. CDR3 coding DNA: TGTGCCATCAGTGCCGACAGAGGCAATCAGCCCCAGCATTTT. V and J are TRBV10-3 and TRBJ1-5; weak D call: TRBD1 (5 bases). Germline CDR1 ENHRY, CDR2 SYGVKD. The V end was cut by 4 bases, the J end by 2 bases, with 9 bases between. CDR3 length: 14 residues.

The sample holds one count of this clone. The CDR3 protein is CATSRPTQGATEAFF. Here the CDR3 DNA reads TGTGCCACCAGCAGGCCGACTCAGGGGGCTACTGAAGCTTTCTTT. The chain has TRBV15 and TRBJ1-1; TRBD1 matches 8 bases. Trimming removed 3 bases from V and 5 bases from J; junction bases left unmatched: 8. CDR1 is LNHNV and CDR2 is YYDKDF in the germline V gene (reference sequence). The CDR3 extends over 15 amino acids.

The rearrangement uses TRBV6-5 and TRBJ2-2, with 7 bases fitting TRBD2. The V segment lost 6 bases and the J segment 1 base; nucleotides outside the gene matches: 8. The V gene's germline CDR1 is MNHEY and CDR2 SVGAGI. CDR3 length: 16 amino acids. CDR3 residues: CASRYAGEGNTGELFF. The DNA of the CDR3 is TGTGCCAGCAGATACGCGGGGGAGGGGAACACCGGGGAGCTGTTTTTT.

The chain employs TRBV7-2 and TRBJ2-5; tentatively, D is TRBD1 (6 bases). Germline V gene lookup returns CDR1 SGHTA and CDR2 FQGNSA. The V end was cut by 5 bases, the J end by 1 base, with 14 bases between. The CDR3 is made up of 15 amino acids. The chain's CDR3 is CASSPQRGTQETQYF. The CDR3 DNA reads TGTGCCAGCAGCCCACAGAGGGGGACCCAAGAGACCCAGTACTTC.

This clone showed up just once. This chain joins TRBV4-3 and TRBJ2-1; TRBD1 agrees at 8 bases. V shed 0 bases, J shed 12 bases, and the junction held 16 bases outside the gene matches. The CDR3 contains 17 residues. Germline V gene data show CDR1 as LGHNA and CDR2 as YSLEER. The CDR3: CASSQDLTGTGVRGQFF. The DNA of the CDR3 is TGCGCCAGCAGCCAAGATCTAACCGGGACAGGAGTCCGGGGGCAGTTCTTC.

The CDR3 loop is CASGPGTGGNYEQYF. In DNA, the CDR3 is TGTGCTAGTGGTCCCGGGACAGGGGGGAACTACGAGCAGTACTTC. This chain uses TRBV12-5 with TRBJ2-7, with 11 bases that match TRBD1. This CDR3 spans 15 amino acids. Germline V gene sequence: CDR1 LGHNT, CDR2 FRNRAP. V lost 5 bases and J lost 3; bases outside the gene matches: 6.

V gene TRBV6-5 combines with J gene TRBJ2-3; 11 bases are shared with TRBD2. This CDR3 region has 14 residues. V trimming: 8 bases; J trimming: 5 bases; junction bases outside the gene matches: 6. The germline V gene encodes CDR1 MNHEY and CDR2 SVGAGI. The CDR3 reads CASQASGGRDTQYF. CDR3 nucleotide sequence: TGTGCCAGCCAAGCTAGCGGGGGGAGAGATACGCAGTATTTT.

This clone was observed a few times. V and J are TRBV5-4 and TRBJ2-1, with 11 bases identical to TRBD1. CDR3 size: 15 residues. From germline, CDR1 is SGHNT and CDR2 YYREEE (reference sequence). Trimming removed 7 bases from V and 6 bases from J; junction bases left unmatched: 9. In DNA, the CDR3 is TGTGCCAGCGTTCGTGGGACAGGGGGTTTCAATGAGCAGTTCTTC. This codes for CASVRGTGGFNEQFF.

The chain is built from TRBV19 and TRBJ1-2, with D perhaps matching TRBD1 (6 bases). Between the trimmed V and J ends, which lost 2 bases and 4 bases, there was a span of 17 bases. The CDR3 spans 16 residues. Germline V gene data show CDR1 as LNHDA and CDR2 as SQIVND (reference sequence). The CDR3, as DNA: TGTGCCAGTAGTATAAAAGGCAGGGGATACTCCTATGGCTACACCTTC. Protein sequence: CASSIKGRGYSYGYTF.

This clone appeared a few times. CDR3 region: CASTLGSGNTEAFF. The CDR3 DNA is TGTGCCAGCACCTTAGGGAGCGGAAACACTGAAGCTTTCTTT. This chain uses TRBV2 with TRBJ1-1, with D unresolved. The germline gives CDR1 SNHLY, CDR2 FYNNEI. Between the trimmed V and J ends, which lost 7 bases and 2 bases, there was a span of 14 bases. CDR3 length: 14 amino acids.

J is TRBJ2-7 and V is TRBV2, with TRBD1 matching over 7 bases. Germline lookup yields CDR1 SNHLY and CDR2 FYNNEI. J gave up 10 bases and V 8 bases, and 14 bases lay outside the gene matches. The CDR3 contains 13 residues. The CDR3 bases are TGTGCCAGCCTACTAGAAGGGACAGATCACCAGTACTTC. Protein sequence: CASLLEGTDHQYF. Together with reference TRBV2 and TRBJ2-7, the CDR3 gives the full variable domain: EPEVTQTPSHQVTQMGQEVILRCVPISNHLYFYWYRQILGQKVEFLVSFYNNEISEKSEIFDDQFSVERPDGSNFTLKIRSTKLEDSAMYFCASLLEGTDHQYFGPGTRLTVT.

The V call is TRBV19, the J call TRBJ1-2; 11 bases map to TRBD1. The CDR3 spans 17 residues. J gave up 5 bases and V 5 bases, and 13 bases lay outside the gene matches. CDR1 is LNHDA and CDR2 is SQIVND in the germline V gene (reference sequence). The CDR3 DNA follows: TGTGCCAGTAGTCTCGCCGGGACAGGGGGATTGGGGTATGGCTACACCTTC. Residues: CASSLAGTGGLGYGYTF. The full variable domain, in which reference TRBV19 and TRBJ1-2 provide the parts outside the CDR3, is DGGITQSPKYLFRKEGQNVTLSCEQNLNHDAMYWYRQDPGQGLRLIYYSQIVNDFQKGDIAEGYSVSREKKESFPLTVTSAQKNPTAFYLCASSLAGTGGLGYGYTFGSGTRLTVV.

The chain has TRBV5-4 and TRBJ2-1, with TRBD2 as a possible D gene (6 bases). The germline V and J ends were trimmed by 7 bases and 9 bases, with 17 bases remaining between them. The CDR3 covers 13 residues. In germline, CDR1 is SGHNT, CDR2 YYREEE (reference sequence). The CDR3 DNA reads TGTGCCAGCGCCGGGACTCCTCACAGTGAGCAGTTCTTC. It translates to CASAGTPHSEQFF.

The chain carries TRBV30 and TRBJ2-4; 7 nucleotides match TRBD1. The CDR3 is 13 residues long. Trimming took 1 base from V and 5 from J; bases not matched to a gene: 2. From germline, CDR1 is GTSNPN and CDR2 SVGIG (reference sequence). The CDR3: CAWSGGQENIQYF. DNA for the CDR3: TGTGCCTGGAGTGGAGGACAGGAAAACATTCAGTACTTC. The full variable domain, with the rest looked up from reference TRBV30 and TRBJ2-4, is SQTIHQWPATLVQPVGSPLSLECTVEGTSNPNLYWYRQAAGRGLQLLFYSVGIGQISSEVPQNLSASRPQDRQFILSSKKLLLSDSGFYLCAWSGGQENIQYFGAGTRLSVL.

This clone showed up just a few times. The chain uses TRBV5-1 and TRBJ1-5; maybe TRBD1 (6 bases). The germline CDR1 and CDR2 sequences are SGHRS and YFSETQ. Trimming stripped 0 bases from V and 5 bases from J, with 12 bases between. The CDR3 sequence is 15 residues long. The CDR3 protein is CASSLAGALDQPQHF. CDR3 nucleotides: TGCGCCAGCAGCTTGGCAGGGGCGCTTGATCAGCCCCAGCATTTT. Full variable domain (outside the CDR3, taken from reference TRBV5-1 and TRBJ1-5): KAGVTQTPRYLIKTRGQQVTLSCSPISGHRSVSWYQQTPGQGLQFLFEYFSETQRNKGNFPGRFSGRQFSNSRSEMNVSTLELGDSALYLCASSLAGALDQPQHFGDGTRLSIL.

This chain links TRBV30 with TRBJ2-7, with D maybe TRBD1 (6 bases). Trimming stripped 5 bases from V and 3 bases from J, with 14 bases between. Germline V gene lookup returns CDR1 GTSNPN and CDR2 SVGIG (reference sequence). The CDR3 consists of 13 residues. The CDR3 protein is CAWDVSRGYEQYF. Written as DNA, the CDR3 is TGTGCCTGGGATGTGTCCAGGGGCTACGAGCAGTACTTC.

The gene calls are TRBV25-1 and TRBJ1-6; 7 nucleotides line up with TRBD1. J was trimmed by 4 bases and V by 3 bases; bases with no gene match: 3. Germline loops: CDR1 MGHDK, CDR2 SYGVNS. This CDR3 is 15 amino acids long. Here the CDR3 DNA reads TGTGCCAGCAGTGATGACAGGGTGTATAATTCACCCCTCCACTTT. This codes for CASSDDRVYNSPLHF.

The chain has TRBV5-1 and TRBJ2-5; TRBD1 agrees at 10 bases. The CDR3 runs to 15 residues. V shed 3 bases, J shed 7 bases, and the junction held 9 bases outside the gene matches. The germline gives CDR1 SGHRS, CDR2 YFSETQ. The CDR3 here is CASSSDRGSGGTQYF. DNA for the CDR3: TGCGCCAGCAGCTCGGACAGGGGGTCCGGGGGGACCCAGTACTTC.

The chain is built from TRBV5-1 and TRBJ1-1; 8 bases match TRBD1. The CDR3 loop spans 15 amino acids. Germline-derived CDR1 and CDR2 are SGHRS and YFSETQ. J lost 3 bases, V lost 5 bases, and 9 bases had no gene match. The CDR3 DNA sequence: TGCGCCAGCAGGCTTGGACAGGGCAGGGACACTGAAGCTTTCTTT. Residues: CASRLGQGRDTEAFF.

This clone came up once. The chain couples TRBV7-9 to TRBJ1-1, with D possibly being TRBD1 (5 bases). The CDR3 is 13 amino acids. Germline V CDR1 and CDR2: SEHNR, FQNEAQ (reference sequence). V was shortened by 4 bases and J by 0 bases, with 6 bases between the two germline ends. CDR3 amino acids: CASSSRVNTEAFF. For the CDR3, the DNA is TGTGCCAGCAGCTCCAGGGTGAACACTGAAGCTTTCTTT. Supplemented by reference TRBV7-9 and TRBJ1-1, the full variable domain reads DTGVSQNPRHKITKRGQNVTFRCDPISEHNRLYWYRQTLGQGPEFLTYFQNEAQLEKSRLLSDRFSAERPKGSFSTLEIQRTEQGDSAMYLCASSSRVNTEAFFGQGTRLTVV.

This clone came up a few times. The chain recombines TRBV5-1 with TRBJ2-6, with D hard to call. In germline, CDR1 is SGHRS, CDR2 YFSETQ. The CDR3 consists of 15 residues. V shed 4 bases and J shed 4 bases, with 12 bases lying between them. The DNA of the CDR3 is TGCGCCAGCAGCATGGAGCCCTCCGGGGCCAACGTCCTGACTTTC. Translated: CASSMEPSGANVLTF.